This T cell receptor (beta chain) derives from a study of blood T cell repertoires in COVID-19. Repertoires were generated with immunoSEQ multiplex PCR, while TCRdb's copy carries only in-frame clones and drops some. The sample lists under 250,000 clones; 86% were seen once. This CDR3 comprises 16 residues. The ends were cut back, 6 bases at V and 0 bases at J, with 17 bases in the middle. Germline values: CDR1 SNHLY, CDR2 FYNNEI. This chain connects TRBV2 to TRBJ1-1, with D tentatively TRBD1 (5 bases). The sample was peripheral blood. The receptor was isolated from an older man with acute or convalescent COVID-19. CDR3 amino acids: CASRNSWGAMNTEAFF. CDR3 DNA: TGTGCCAGCAGAAACTCCTGGGGCGCCATGAACACTGAAGCTTTCTTT.